Each of the 10 T cell receptor beta chains below was sequenced from the same sample in a study of shared clonotypes between healthy human individuals. Data came from immunoSEQ multiplex PCR; TCRdb stores just in-frame clones and leaves some out. This table has about 2.4 million clones, over 85% appearing once. Specimen: naive CD4+ T cells sorted from blood. Subset described: CD45RA+ positively selected. All receptors come from a man younger than 35 in good health.

This clone turned up a few times. Other DNA sequences in the sample encode the same CDR3. This rearrangement joins TRBV6-5 to TRBJ1-5; D gene uncertain. This CDR3 is 12 amino acids long. Germline loops: CDR1 MNHEY, CDR2 SVGAGI. Trimming stripped 6 bases from V and 0 bases from J, with 3 bases between. The CDR3 coding sequence is TGTGCCAGCAGGAATAGCAATCAGCCCCAGCATTTT. Translation gives CASRNSNQPQHF.

This clone has only one observation. The genes are TRBV5-5 and TRBJ2-5; TRBD1 aligns across 7 bases. Losses at the gene ends were 2 bases for V and 5 bases for J; bases not matched to a gene: 3. CDR3 size: 13 residues. Germline values: CDR1 SGHKS, CDR2 YYEKEE (reference sequence). This CDR3 is CASSFDRAETQYF. The DNA for the CDR3 is TGTGCCAGCAGCTTTGACAGGGCTGAGACCCAGTACTTC.

The chain recombines TRBV19 with TRBJ1-5; D is perhaps TRBD1 (6 bases). The CDR3 loop spans 15 amino acids. The V gene's germline CDR1 is LNHDA and CDR2 SQIVND (reference sequence). Trimming stripped 0 bases from V and 5 bases from J, with 11 bases between. CDR3 nucleotide sequence: TGTGCCAGTAGTATAGAAGGGGGTCCCGATCAGCCCCAGCATTTT. This codes for CASSIEGGPDQPQHF.

The V gene is TRBV2, the J gene TRBJ2-7; TRBD2 matches at 10 bases. V shed 3 bases and J 5 bases; nucleotides not matched to a gene: 16. CDR1 is SNHLY, CDR2 FYNNEI, per germline. The CDR3 totals 18 residues. The CDR3 region is CASSDPQGPSGGRDEQYF. CDR3 DNA sequence: TGTGCCAGCAGTGACCCCCAAGGTCCTAGCGGGGGAAGGGACGAGCAGTACTTC. Complete variable domain (other parts from reference TRBV2 and TRBJ2-7): EPEVTQTPSHQVTQMGQEVILRCVPISNHLYFYWYRQILGQKVEFLVSFYNNEISEKSEIFDDQFSVERPDGSNFTLKIRSTKLEDSAMYFCASSDPQGPSGGRDEQYFGPGTRLTVT.

Of note for this clone: Other DNA sequences of this sample code for an identical CDR3. The CDR3 DNA follows: TGTGCCAGCAGCGGACAGGGGGCTTACGAGCAGTACTTC. Translation: CASSGQGAYEQYF. This chain connects TRBV7-9 to TRBJ2-7; the match to TRBD1 covers 11 bases. Germline CDR1 is SEHNR and CDR2 is FQNEAQ (reference sequence). V lost 5 bases to trimming and J lost 4 bases; unmatched junction nucleotides: 1. This CDR3 region has 13 residues.

The chain links TRBV4-3 to TRBJ2-7, with a weak D call TRBD2 (7 bases). Germline values: CDR1 LGHNA, CDR2 YSLEER. V lost 0 bases to trimming and J lost 3 bases, with 21 bases between them. The length of the CDR3 is 18 residues. The CDR3 region has the DNA TGCGCCAGCAGCCAAGAGGGGCCGTGGGCAGGGGACTACTACGAGCAGTACTTC. The encoded protein is CASSQEGPWAGDYYEQYF.

The rearrangement links TRBV10-2 to TRBJ2-1; TRBD1 is a possible D gene (5 bases). The V gene's germline CDR1 is WSHSY and CDR2 SAAADI. The length of the CDR3 is 12 residues. Trimming left V 6 bases short and J 3 bases short, with 6 bases between. CDR3 nucleotides: TGCGCCAGCAGGGACATCTACAATGAGCAGTTCTTC. The encoded protein is CASRDIYNEQFF.

This rearrangement joins TRBV4-1 to TRBJ2-1; no clear D gene. The CDR3 covers 15 residues. The germline V and J ends were trimmed by 4 bases and 6 bases, with 16 bases remaining between them. Germline V gives CDR1 MGHRA, CDR2 YSYEKL. This chain's CDR3 is CASSPMTAFINEQFF. In DNA, the CDR3 is TGCGCCAGCAGCCCGATGACGGCCTTCATCAATGAGCAGTTCTTC.

This chain joins TRBV18 and TRBJ2-1; D is ambiguous. CDR1 and CDR2 (germline): KGHSH, LQKENI. With 1 base removed from V and 7 bases from J, the gap between germline ends came to 11 bases. The length of the CDR3 is 14 residues. As DNA, the CDR3 is TGTGCCAGCTCACCACGCTCGGAATTGAATGAGCAGTTCTTC. Protein: CASSPRSELNEQFF.

The chain links TRBV6-5 to TRBJ1-2; possible D gene TRBD1, 6 bases. V was shortened by 8 bases and J by 0 bases, with 13 bases between the two germline ends. This CDR3 is built from 14 residues. CDR1 is MNHEY, CDR2 SVGAGI, per germline. CDR3 protein: CASGVGAPNYGYTF. The CDR3 bases are TGTGCCAGCGGGGTGGGGGCTCCTAACTATGGCTACACCTTC.